The T cell receptor beta chain described here comes from a study of blood T cells in healthy people across ages (dated by TCRdb to between 2015 and 2016). Looking at the study overall: In model experiments, template switching captured about one uniquely barcoded TCR beta cDNA molecule for every two T cells. Using deep sequencing normalized with unique cDNA molecular identifiers, the study measured how TCR beta repertoire diversity changes with age. The donors were split into four age groups: young (average 16 years), middle-aged (about 40), aged (more than 55) and long-lived (roughly 80). To avoid experimental bias, donors of different ages were randomly spread across the sequencing lanes. For two donors (one aged 18 to 30 and one aged 80 or older), the study analyzed two additional independent replicas of 1 million unique cDNA reads from the same blood draw. Summary of the overall study and its limitations: Estimates of total diversity based on one million sequenced T cells were considered lower bounds and underestimates. The percentage of naive T cells measured by flow cytometry correlated strongly with observed TCR beta diversity. Compared with the aged group, the long-lived group had more naive CD4+ T cells, fewer expanded clones and increased TCR diversity, suggesting age selection. Since profiling was done on bulk unsorted PBMCs, naive and antigen-experienced compartments could not be conclusively compared. As age increased, observed TCR beta diversity per million T cells dropped in a roughly linear way, and a significant reduction was already evident by age about 40. Because donor CMV infection status was unknown, age-related changes in expanded clonotypes were potentially confounded.

Library method: 5' RACE. Instrument used: Illumina HiSeq 2500. The second PCR ran for roughly 7 to 12 cycles and used a J-beta primer mix along with a sample-barcoded 5' primer. Each TCR beta cDNA molecule received a unique molecular identifier from a template-switch 5' adaptor carrying 12 random nucleotides. At least 2.5 million CDR3-containing paired-end reads were obtained from each sample. First-strand cDNA synthesis was performed from all RNA using the Mint cDNA synthesis kit, with priming by a TRBC-specific oligonucleotide. After uracil-DNA glycosylase treatment, a first 18-cycle PCR used universal primers M1SS and BC2_uni_R on all cDNA. For the original study's pipeline: For normalization, 1 million high-quality reads were randomly selected from each sample, with every read carrying a distinct molecular identifier. Reads sharing molecular identifiers were discarded rather than binned into consensus sequences. MiTCR, set to a Q25 quality threshold and the strictest error-elimination algorithm, was used for CDR3 identification, clonotype clustering and error correction. A nonparametric unseen species model using Euler transformation provided a lower-bound estimate of total TCR beta diversity. Using fastp trimming at Q25 and MiXCR clonotype assembly, TCRdb reanalyzed the public sequencing data and kept in-frame beta chains. For every CDR3 protein sequence, its rows merge into one entry that carries the most common genes and DNA. V and J calls and clone size were set by TCRdb, not the authors. For this sample there are over a million distinct CDR3 sequences; roughly 40% appear just once. The ten biggest clones cover 7.9% of the sample.

The 35 to 40 donors, aged 6 to 90 years, were systemically healthy Caucasian individuals from Russia. Ten milliliters of peripheral blood were drawn from each donor into EDTA-treated Vacutainer tubes. Ficoll-Paque density-gradient centrifugation was used to isolate PBMCs, with at least 6.5 million per sample. Total RNA was extracted from PBMCs with Trizol reagent, with at least 6 micrograms obtained per sample. For every donor, an aliquot of PBMCs went through flow cytometry to measure the percentages of naive CD45RAhigh/CD27high T cells. A remark on this clonotype: Its recognized antigen is unknown. It has no much larger one-base neighbor in the sample; base qualities were not kept.

Including the terminal cysteine and phenylalanine, the CDR3 comprises 13 residues. Just CDR3 DNA is preserved here, 39 bases in frame from base 1. From a lookup of the germline V gene (reference sequence), CDR1 and CDR2 are DFQATT and SNEGSKA. The junction carries 13 bases between V and J, which are trimmed by 6 bases and 4 bases respectively. The chain uses TRBV20-1 and TRBJ2-1; a weak D assignment points to TRBD2 (7 bases agree). This receptor was taken from a woman younger than 35 in good health. Sequenced: blood. The encoded CDR3 is CSASGGLYNEQFF. The nucleotide sequence reads as follows: TGCAGTGCGTCGGGGGGCCTGTACAATGAGCAGTTCTTC.